Each of the 31 T cell receptor beta chains below was sequenced from the same sample in a study of blood T cell repertoires in COVID-19. Sequencing was performed with immunoSEQ multiplex PCR; in TCRdb, only in-frame clones are kept and a portion is missing. The sample has roughly 250,000 clones; approximately 88% are singletons. The sample taken for sequencing was PBMCs or T cells enriched from blood (not recorded which). Receptor source: a woman aged 40 to 50 who had been exposed to COVID-19.

J is TRBJ1-4 and V is TRBV18; TRBD1 is a possible D gene (5 bases). The CDR3 consists of 18 residues. Germline lookup yields CDR1 KGHSH and CDR2 LQKENI. V was trimmed by 1 base and J by 8 bases, leaving 23 bases between them. CDR3 DNA sequence: TGTGCCAGCTCACCACTGGGCCTGAGCGGAGGGGCAAAAGAAAAACTGTTTTTT. Amino acid sequence: CASSPLGLSGGAKEKLFF. Full variable domain (outside the CDR3, taken from reference TRBV18 and TRBJ1-4): NAGVMQNPRHLVRRRGQEARLRCSPMKGHSHVYWYRQLPEEGLKFMVYLQKENIIDESGMPKERFSAEFPKEGPSILRIQQVVRGDSAAYFCASSPLGLSGGAKEKLFFGSGTQLSVL.

The rearrangement joins TRBV7-6 to TRBJ2-5, with D uncertain. V lost 8 bases, J lost 5 bases, and 9 bases lay in between. The CDR3 spans 11 residues. Germline-derived CDR1 and CDR2 are SGHVS and FNYEAQ. CDR3 DNA: TGTGCCAGCCGCCAACGGGAGACCCAGTACTTC. Translation: CASRQRETQYF. The complete variable domain, with remaining parts taken from reference TRBV7-6 and TRBJ2-5, reads GAGVSQSPRYKVTKRGQDVALRCDPISGHVSLYWYRQALGQGPEFLTYFNYEAQQDKSGLPNDRFSAERPEGSISTLTIQRTEQRDSAMYRCASRQRETQYFGPGTRLLVL.

The chain recombines TRBV2 with TRBJ1-2; 8 nucleotides match TRBD1. The trim removed 4 bases at V and 6 bases at J, leaving 1 base unmatched. CDR1 and CDR2 from the germline V gene are SNHLY and FYNNEI. This CDR3 has 12 residues. CDR3: CASSVTGDGYTF. The CDR3 DNA follows: TGTGCCAGCAGTGTGACAGGGGATGGCTACACCTTC.

This clone was observed once. CDR3: CASSPRVSGTEAFF. The CDR3 DNA reads TGTGCCAGCAGCCCCAGGGTATCTGGGACTGAAGCTTTCTTT. The chain recombines TRBV11-1 with TRBJ1-1; D perhaps matches TRBD1 (5 bases). The V and J ends lost 5 bases and 5 bases respectively, with 15 bases between them. Germline lookup yields CDR1 SGHAT and CDR2 FQDESV (reference sequence). This CDR3 comprises 14 residues.

The V and J genes are TRBV6-5 and TRBJ2-5; D uncertain. Germline V lookup: CDR1 MNHEY, CDR2 SVGAGI. Trimming shortened V by 10 bases and J by 4 bases, and 7 bases separated the two germline ends. The CDR3 runs to 10 residues. The CDR3 nucleotides are TGTGCCACCAGGAGAGAGACCCAGTACTTC. Translated, it gives CATRRETQYF.

This chain links TRBV7-9 with TRBJ2-3; D is possibly TRBD1 (6 bases). CDR3 length: 17 residues. The V gene's germline CDR1 is SEHNR and CDR2 FQNEAQ (reference sequence). V was cut by 3 bases and J by 1 base, with 17 bases left in between. The CDR3 DNA reads as TGTGCCAGCAGCTTTGGGCAGGGGAAGTTGGGCACAGATACGCAGTATTTT. Translation: CASSFGQGKLGTDTQYF.

This clone was detected only once. The V call is TRBV6-5, the J call TRBJ1-1, with 8 bases identical to TRBD1. Trimming took 1 base from V and 1 from J; bases not matched to a gene: 5. Germline lookup yields CDR1 MNHEY and CDR2 SVGAGI. The CDR3 runs 16 residues. CDR3 in amino acids: CASSYFSGTGNTEAFF. The DNA for the CDR3 is TGTGCCAGCAGTTACTTTTCCGGGACAGGGAACACTGAAGCTTTCTTT.

This clone turned up a few times. The rearrangement uses TRBV7-2 and TRBJ2-3; the D is unclear. V gave up 1 base and J gave up 0 bases, with 8 bases separating them. The CDR3 runs 15 residues. Germline V gene data show CDR1 as SGHTA and CDR2 as FQGNSA. The CDR3 region is CASSLGPSSTDTQYF. The CDR3 DNA reads TGTGCCAGCAGCTTAGGGCCTTCTAGCACAGATACGCAGTATTTT.

This chain joins TRBV28 and TRBJ1-1; 10 bases are shared with TRBD1. This CDR3 has 18 amino acids. Germline trimming cut 8 bases from V and 2 bases from J; bases unmatched to any gene: 17. Germline V gene lookup returns CDR1 MDHEN and CDR2 SYDVKM. In nucleotides, the CDR3 is TGTGCCAGCCCTCCGGGACAGGGGCCGAGGGGTGCAAACACTGAAGCTTTCTTT. Its protein is CASPPGQGPRGANTEAFF.

There are a few counts of this clone. V and J are TRBV4-1 and TRBJ1-4; D perhaps matches TRBD1 (6 bases). V dropped 4 bases and J dropped 0 bases, with 12 bases sitting between them. The CDR3 runs to 16 residues. Germline CDR1 reads MGHRA; CDR2 reads YSYEKL. CDR3 nucleotides: TGCGCCAGCAGCCCCACAGGGACCGCAACTAATGAAAAACTGTTTTTT. Translating gives CASSPTGTATNEKLFF.

The chain joins TRBV2 to TRBJ2-6, with no clear D. Germline V gives CDR1 SNHLY, CDR2 FYNNEI. The V end lost 9 bases, the J end lost 4 bases, and 16 bases lay between the germline ends. There are 15 residues in the CDR3. The CDR3 region has the DNA TGTGCCAGAGGAGAGGCTCCCGACGGGGCCAACGTCCTGACTTTC. Protein: CARGEAPDGANVLTF.

This chain links TRBV25-1 with TRBJ1-4, with D possibly matching TRBD1 (6 bases). This CDR3 contains 16 residues. With 3 bases removed from V and 5 bases from J, the gap between germline ends came to 16 bases. The V gene's germline CDR1 is MGHDK and CDR2 SYGVNS. DNA for the CDR3: TGTGCCAGCAGTGAGACCCCGACAGGCAGAAATGAAAAACTGTTTTTT. It specifies CASSETPTGRNEKLFF.

V and J are TRBV29-1 and TRBJ1-5; tentative D call: TRBD1 (6 bases). The CDR3 runs to 13 residues. V lost 7 bases to trimming and J lost 1 base, with 11 bases between them. The germline V gene encodes CDR1 SQVTM and CDR2 ANQGSEA. The CDR3: CSAGASSNQPQHF. The DNA for the CDR3 is TGCAGCGCAGGGGCTTCGAGCAATCAGCCCCAGCATTTT.

The rearrangement uses TRBV11-3 and TRBJ2-5; D might be TRBD2 (5 bases). This CDR3 contains 16 residues. Germline loops: CDR1 SGHNT, CDR2 YENEEA. V was trimmed by 3 bases and J by 1 base, leaving 15 bases between them. In nucleotides, the CDR3 is TGTGCCAGCAGCTTGAGGGCACGTCTCATCCAAGAGACCCAGTACTTC. Residues: CASSLRARLIQETQYF.

In this sample, this clone turned up a few times. This chain links TRBV29-1 with TRBJ1-1; no clear D. Trimming stripped 5 bases from V and 0 bases from J, with 10 bases between. The CDR3 is made up of 13 amino acids. The germline V gene encodes CDR1 SQVTM and CDR2 ANQGSEA. The CDR3 here is CSVHRMMNTEAFF. The CDR3 DNA is TGCAGCGTTCACAGAATGATGAACACTGAAGCTTTCTTT. The full variable domain, in which reference TRBV29-1 and TRBJ1-1 provide the parts outside the CDR3, is SAVISQKPSRDICQRGTSLTIQCQVDSQVTMMFWYRQQPGQSLTLIATANQGSEATYESGFVIDKFPISRPNLTFSTLTVSNMSPEDSSIYLCSVHRMMNTEAFFGQGTRLTVV.

The rearrangement links TRBV6-5 to TRBJ2-7; TRBD1 might be the D (5 bases). V was shortened by 8 bases and J by 4 bases, with 15 bases between the two germline ends. This CDR3 comprises 13 residues. The germline gives CDR1 MNHEY, CDR2 SVGAGI. The CDR3 DNA is TGTGCCAGCTCACCGTTTGGGGCGTACGAGCAGTACTTC. Residues: CASSPFGAYEQYF.

This clone appeared once. CDR3 sequence (DNA): TGTGCCAGTAGTACCAGACAGGCCGATCACTATGGCTACACCTTC. Amino acids: CASSTRQADHYGYTF. The rearrangement uses TRBV19 and TRBJ1-2; tentative D call: TRBD1 (6 bases). The CDR3 length is 15 residues. CDR1 LNHDA and CDR2 SQIVND come from the germline V gene (reference sequence). V was cut by 4 bases and J by 3 bases, with 15 bases left in between.

This clone was seen just once. J is TRBJ2-5 and V is TRBV5-1; no clear D. The CDR3 is 13 amino acids. Trimming removed 5 bases at V and 4 bases at J, with 12 bases between. Germline loops: CDR1 SGHRS, CDR2 YFSETQ. Written as DNA, the CDR3 is TGCGCCAGCAGTTTGCTAGATCGAGAGACCCAGTACTTC. Its translation: CASSLLDRETQYF. Supplemented by reference TRBV5-1 and TRBJ2-5, the full variable domain reads KAGVTQTPRYLIKTRGQQVTLSCSPISGHRSVSWYQQTPGQGLQFLFEYFSETQRNKGNFPGRFSGRQFSNSRSEMNVSTLELGDSALYLCASSLLDRETQYFGPGTRLLVL.

This chain joins TRBV29-1 and TRBJ1-4; no definite D call. Germline V lookup: CDR1 SQVTM, CDR2 ANQGSEA. Between the trimmed V and J ends, which lost 2 bases and 8 bases, there was a span of 12 bases. The CDR3 contains 13 residues. Here the CDR3 reads CSVEPTAGEKLFF. For the CDR3, the DNA is TGCAGCGTTGAACCCACCGCGGGGGAAAAACTGTTTTTT.

The chain is built from TRBV5-6 and TRBJ2-2; 13 nucleotides match TRBD2. The CDR3 sequence is 16 residues long. Germline lookup yields CDR1 SGHDT and CDR2 YYEEEE. Losses at the gene ends were 0 bases for V and 7 bases for J; bases not matched to a gene: 3. The CDR3 sequence is CASSLGRLAGGGELFF. The CDR3 region has the DNA TGTGCCAGCAGCTTGGGACGACTAGCGGGAGGCGGGGAGCTGTTTTTT.

Regarding this clone: In the same sample, other DNA sequences code for this CDR3. This chain links TRBV4-2 with TRBJ1-2; 7 nucleotides align to TRBD1. Losses at the gene ends were 1 base for V and 1 base for J; bases not matched to a gene: 3. The CDR3 is 15 residues long. Looked up from germline, CDR1 is LGHNA and CDR2 is YNFKEQ. In nucleotides, the CDR3 is TGTGCCAGCAGCCAAGCAACAGGGGTTAACTATGGCTACACCTTC. Encoded protein: CASSQATGVNYGYTF.

The V and J genes are TRBV19 and TRBJ2-1; the D gene is possibly TRBD1 (5 bases). CDR1 is LNHDA and CDR2 is SQIVND in the germline V gene (reference sequence). The V gene lost 5 bases and the J gene lost 8 bases, with 13 bases spanning the gap. The CDR3 spans 13 residues. The CDR3 protein is CASSSQGLDEQFF. The CDR3 DNA sequence: TGTGCCAGTAGTTCCCAGGGCTTAGATGAGCAGTTCTTC. The full variable domain, its missing parts supplied by reference TRBV19 and TRBJ2-1, is DGGITQSPKYLFRKEGQNVTLSCEQNLNHDAMYWYRQDPGQGLRLIYYSQIVNDFQKGDIAEGYSVSREKKESFPLTVTSAQKNPTAFYLCASSSQGLDEQFFGPGTRLTVL.

The V call is TRBV28, the J call TRBJ2-7; 8 nucleotides align to TRBD1. The ends lost 5 bases at V and 2 bases at J; junction bases unmatched: 8. CDR3 size: 15 residues. Germline V gene lookup returns CDR1 MDHEN and CDR2 SYDVKM. CDR3 sequence: CASSAPGQAPYEQYF. DNA for the CDR3: TGTGCCAGCAGTGCTCCGGGACAGGCACCCTACGAGCAGTACTTC.

The chain uses TRBV9 and TRBJ1-1; perhaps TRBD1 as D (5 bases). The V end was cut by 4 bases, the J end by 5 bases, with 18 bases between. CDR3 size: 15 residues. Germline V gene data show CDR1 as SGDLS and CDR2 as YYNGEE. CDR3 loop: CASSPRGSVLTEAFF. The CDR3 DNA follows: TGTGCCAGCAGCCCCCGGGGGAGCGTCTTGACTGAAGCTTTCTTT.

The rearrangement joins TRBV3-1 (or the pseudogene TRBV3-2) to TRBJ2-2, with a possible D match to TRBD2 (6 bases). Germline values: CDR1 LGHDT, CDR2 YNNKEL (reference sequence). Trimming removed 0 bases from V and 4 bases from J, with 12 bases in between. The CDR3 totals 16 residues. The CDR3 sequence is CASSQDAGISTGELFF. The CDR3 nucleotides read TGTGCCAGCAGCCAAGATGCGGGGATTTCCACCGGGGAGCTGTTTTTT.

The chain has TRBV24-1 and TRBJ2-1; 10 positions agree with TRBD2. CDR1 KGHDR and CDR2 SFDVKD come from the germline V gene. CDR3 length equals 16 residues. J lost 6 bases, V lost 5 bases, and 9 bases had no gene match. The CDR3 sequence is CATSAGGGTSVNEQFF. CDR3 nucleotide sequence: TGTGCCACCAGTGCCGGAGGCGGGACTAGCGTCAATGAGCAGTTCTTC.

The chain uses TRBV12-3 or TRBV12-4 and TRBJ1-5; weak D call: TRBD1 (6 bases). Trimming cost V 6 bases and J 9 bases, with 12 bases left between them. The CDR3 consists of 12 residues. CDR3 protein: CASSGGGRPQHF. As DNA, the CDR3 is TGTGCCAGCAGCGGGGGGGGCCGGCCCCAGCATTTT.

This chain uses TRBV7-2 with TRBJ2-1; D is uncertain. CDR1 SGHTA and CDR2 FQGNSA come from the germline V gene. The CDR3 is made up of 16 amino acids. The ends were cut back, 0 bases at V and 0 bases at J, with 9 bases in the middle. CDR3 sequence (DNA): TGTGCCAGCAGCTTAGCTAGTCCGAGCTCCTACAATGAGCAGTTCTTC. Protein: CASSLASPSSYNEQFF.

The chain uses TRBV7-9 and TRBJ1-1, with 10 bases matching TRBD1. CDR1 and CDR2 from the germline V gene are SEHNR and FQNEAQ (reference sequence). The CDR3 is 16 residues long. V shed 5 bases, J shed 3 bases, and the junction held 9 bases outside the gene matches. DNA of the CDR3: TGTGCCAGCAGCCCGGGGACAGGGGATTCGTACACTGAAGCTTTCTTT. Protein: CASSPGTGDSYTEAFF.

Written as DNA, the CDR3 is TGTGCCAGTAGTATTTTCCCCAGGGACTACACTGAAGCTTTCTTT. It specifies CASSIFPRDYTEAFF. V and J are TRBV19 and TRBJ1-1; D is perhaps TRBD1 (5 bases). The germline CDR1 and CDR2 sequences are LNHDA and SQIVND (reference sequence). Between the trimmed V and J ends, which lost 3 bases and 3 bases, there was a span of 14 bases. CDR3 length: 15 residues. Together with reference TRBV19 and TRBJ1-1, the CDR3 gives the full variable domain: DGGITQSPKYLFRKEGQNVTLSCEQNLNHDAMYWYRQDPGQGLRLIYYSQIVNDFQKGDIAEGYSVSREKKESFPLTVTSAQKNPTAFYLCASSIFPRDYTEAFFGQGTRLTVV.

The gene calls are TRBV4-3 and TRBJ2-3; D perhaps matches TRBD1 (6 bases). This CDR3 has 19 residues. Trimming left V 4 bases short and J 1 base short, with 24 bases between. CDR1 LGHNA and CDR2 YSLEER come from the germline V gene. CDR3 DNA sequence: TGCGCCAGCAGCCCGTACCAAGGGGTGACAGGTGGTCGCACAGATACGCAGTATTTT. The encoded protein is CASSPYQGVTGGRTDTQYF.